The 5 T cell receptor beta chains given below trace back to one sample, sequenced in a study of shared clonotypes between healthy human individuals. The repertoire was sequenced with immunoSEQ multiplex PCR; TCRdb's copy has only in-frame clones and lacks some. The data show fewer than 200,000 clones, 85% to 95% seen once. Sequencing input: naive CD4+ T cells sorted from blood. The subset was: CD45RA+ positively selected. Receptors originate from a woman aged 25 to 39 in good health.

This chain uses TRBV18 with TRBJ1-1, with 7 bases matching TRBD1. The CDR3 sequence is 13 residues long. V lost 1 base to trimming and J lost 11 bases; unmatched junction nucleotides: 7. Germline V gene lookup returns CDR1 KGHSH and CDR2 LQKENI. The CDR3 bases are TGTGCCAGCTCACCACAAGGGGGCGTCGGTGCTTTCTTT. This translates into CASSPQGGVGAFF.

Here the CDR3 DNA reads TGTGCCAGCAGCCAAGATCCCGGAGGCGCAATCGAGCAGTACTTC. It translates to CASSQDPGGAIEQYF. This chain joins TRBV14 and TRBJ2-7, with D perhaps TRBD2 (5 bases). The CDR3 covers 15 residues. The germline gives CDR1 SGHDN, CDR2 FVKESK. V gave up 0 bases and J gave up 6 bases, with 15 bases separating them.

This rearrangement joins TRBV5-1 to TRBJ2-3; D is possibly TRBD2 (6 bases). Per the germline V gene, CDR1 is SGHRS and CDR2 is YFSETQ. The V gene lost 3 bases and the J gene lost 6 bases, with 8 bases spanning the gap. This CDR3 is 12 amino acids long. The CDR3 loop is CASSSEGDTQYF. The DNA for the CDR3 is TGCGCCAGCAGCTCGGAGGGGGATACGCAGTATTTT. Full variable domain (missing parts from reference TRBV5-1 and TRBJ2-3): KAGVTQTPRYLIKTRGQQVTLSCSPISGHRSVSWYQQTPGQGLQFLFEYFSETQRNKGNFPGRFSGRQFSNSRSEMNVSTLELGDSALYLCASSSEGDTQYFGPGTRLTVL.

V is TRBV5-8 and J is TRBJ2-6, with 9 bases fitting TRBD1. This CDR3 has 18 residues. From germline, CDR1 is SGHTS and CDR2 YDEGEE. The J segment lost 0 bases and the V segment lost 3 bases, leaving 7 bases of the junction unmatched. The CDR3 nucleotides are TGTGCCAGCAGCTCCGGGACAGGGCTTGTCTCTGGGGCCAACGTCCTGACTTTC. It codes for CASSSGTGLVSGANVLTF.

The chain couples TRBV9 to TRBJ2-2, with no clear D. Trimming took off 4 bases at V and 3 bases at J, with 10 bases between the two ends. The germline CDR1 and CDR2 sequences are SGDLS and YYNGEE. There are 14 residues in the CDR3. CDR3 DNA: TGTGCCAGCAGCCCGATGCCCCACACCGGGGAGCTGTTTTTT. Encoded protein: CASSPMPHTGELFF.